The table lists the clone carrying this TCR beta chain with a count of one. The sample belongs to a study of patients and donors after allogeneic stem cell transplantation. TCRdb processed the RT-PCR reads anew with MiXCR; each CDR3 protein has one entry. Of about 200,000 distinct CDR3 sequences in the sample, around two fifths were seen once. V lost 0 bases to trimming and J lost 7 bases, with 6 bases between them. This CDR3 comprises 13 residues. Germline assignment: CDR1 KGHDR and CDR2 SFDVKD. Sequencing was done on a sample of blood, either unsorted or a sorted T cell fraction (not recorded which). The receptor's source is a human donor who was either an allogeneic HSCT recipient or a stem cell or donor lymphocyte infusion donor (not recorded which). It is not recorded whose cells these are; they may come from a transplant donor. This chain links TRBV24-1 with TRBJ2-1; perhaps TRBD2 as D (5 bases). Written as DNA, the CDR3 is TGTGCCACCAGTGATTTGCCGGGGAATGAGCAGTTCTTC. As protein: CATSDLPGNEQFF.